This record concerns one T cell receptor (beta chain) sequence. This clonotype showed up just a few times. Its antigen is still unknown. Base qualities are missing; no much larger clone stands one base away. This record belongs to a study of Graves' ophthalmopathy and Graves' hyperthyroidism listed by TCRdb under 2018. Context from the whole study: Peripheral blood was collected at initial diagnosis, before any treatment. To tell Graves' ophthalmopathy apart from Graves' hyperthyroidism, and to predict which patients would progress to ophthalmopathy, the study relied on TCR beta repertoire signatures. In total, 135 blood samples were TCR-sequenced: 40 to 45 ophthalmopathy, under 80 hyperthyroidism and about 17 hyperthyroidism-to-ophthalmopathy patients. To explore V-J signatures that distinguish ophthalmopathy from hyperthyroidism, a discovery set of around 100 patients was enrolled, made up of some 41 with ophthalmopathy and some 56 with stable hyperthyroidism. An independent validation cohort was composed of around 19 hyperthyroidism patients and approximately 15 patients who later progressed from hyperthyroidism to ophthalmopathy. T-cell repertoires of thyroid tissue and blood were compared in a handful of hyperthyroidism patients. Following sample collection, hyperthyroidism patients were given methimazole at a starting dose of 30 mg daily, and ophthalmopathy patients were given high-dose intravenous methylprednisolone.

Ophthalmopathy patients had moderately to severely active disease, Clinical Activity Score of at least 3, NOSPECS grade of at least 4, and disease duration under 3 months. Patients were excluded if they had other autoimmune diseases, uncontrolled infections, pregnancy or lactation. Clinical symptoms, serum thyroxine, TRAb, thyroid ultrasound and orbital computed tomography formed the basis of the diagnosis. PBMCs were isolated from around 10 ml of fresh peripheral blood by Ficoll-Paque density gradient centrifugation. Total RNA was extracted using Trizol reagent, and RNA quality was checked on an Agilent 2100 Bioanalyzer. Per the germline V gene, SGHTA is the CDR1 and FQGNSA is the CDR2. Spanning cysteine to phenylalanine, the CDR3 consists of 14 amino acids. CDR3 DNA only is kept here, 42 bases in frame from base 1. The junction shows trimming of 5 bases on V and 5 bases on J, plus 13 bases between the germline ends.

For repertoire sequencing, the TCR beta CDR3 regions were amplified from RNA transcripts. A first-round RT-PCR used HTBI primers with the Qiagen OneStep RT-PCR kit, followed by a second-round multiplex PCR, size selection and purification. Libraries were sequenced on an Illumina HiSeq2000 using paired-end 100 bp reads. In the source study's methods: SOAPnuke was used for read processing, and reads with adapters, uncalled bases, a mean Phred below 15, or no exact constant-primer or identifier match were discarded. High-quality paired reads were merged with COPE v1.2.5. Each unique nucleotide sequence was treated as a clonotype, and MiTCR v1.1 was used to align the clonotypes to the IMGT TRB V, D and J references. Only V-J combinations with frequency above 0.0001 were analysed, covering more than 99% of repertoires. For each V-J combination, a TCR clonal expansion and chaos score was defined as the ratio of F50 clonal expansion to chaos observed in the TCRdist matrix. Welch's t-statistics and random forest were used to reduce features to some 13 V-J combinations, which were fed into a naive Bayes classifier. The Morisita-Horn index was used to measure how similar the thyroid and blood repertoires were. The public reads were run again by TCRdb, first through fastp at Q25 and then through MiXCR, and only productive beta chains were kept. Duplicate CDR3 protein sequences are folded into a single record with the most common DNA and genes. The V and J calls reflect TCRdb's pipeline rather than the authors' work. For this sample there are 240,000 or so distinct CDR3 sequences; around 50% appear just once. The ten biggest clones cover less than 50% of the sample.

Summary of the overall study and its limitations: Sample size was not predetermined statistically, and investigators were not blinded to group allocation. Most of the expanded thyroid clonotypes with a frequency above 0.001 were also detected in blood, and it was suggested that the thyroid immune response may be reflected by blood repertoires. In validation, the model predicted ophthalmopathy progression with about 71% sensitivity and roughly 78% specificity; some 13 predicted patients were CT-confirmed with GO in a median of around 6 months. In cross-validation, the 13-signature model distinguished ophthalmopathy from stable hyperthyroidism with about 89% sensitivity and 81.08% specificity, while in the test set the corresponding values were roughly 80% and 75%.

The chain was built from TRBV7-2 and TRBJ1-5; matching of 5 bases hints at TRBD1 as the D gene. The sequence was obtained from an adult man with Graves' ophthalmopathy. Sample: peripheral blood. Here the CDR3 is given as CASSRGTDHQPQHF. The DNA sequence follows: TGTGCCAGCAGCCGAGGGACGGATCATCAGCCCCAGCATTTT. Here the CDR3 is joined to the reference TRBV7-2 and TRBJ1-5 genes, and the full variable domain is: GAGVSQSPSNKVTEKGKDVELRCDPISGHTALYWYRQSLGQGLEFLIYFQGNSAPDKSGLPSDRFSAERTGGSVSTLTIQRTQQEDSAVYLCASSRGTDHQPQHFGDGTRLSIL.